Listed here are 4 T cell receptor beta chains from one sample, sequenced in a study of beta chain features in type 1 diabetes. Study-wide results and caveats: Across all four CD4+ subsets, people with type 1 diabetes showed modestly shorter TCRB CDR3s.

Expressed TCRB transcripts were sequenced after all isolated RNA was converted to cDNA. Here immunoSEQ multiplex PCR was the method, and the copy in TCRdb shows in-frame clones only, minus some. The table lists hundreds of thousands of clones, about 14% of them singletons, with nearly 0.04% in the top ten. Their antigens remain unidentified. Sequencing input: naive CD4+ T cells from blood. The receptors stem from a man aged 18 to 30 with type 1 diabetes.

CDR3: CASSRQLTDTQYF. CDR3 coding DNA: TGTGCCAGCAGCAGACAGCTCACAGATACGCAGTATTTT. V usage is TRBV6-1 and J usage is TRBJ2-3; D might be TRBD1 (5 bases). CDR3 size: 13 residues. Germline loops: CDR1 MNHNS, CDR2 SASEGT. Trimming stripped 6 bases from V and 2 bases from J, with 9 bases between.

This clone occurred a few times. The CDR3 sequence is CASRESGGRTGNEQFF. The CDR3 nucleotides read TGTGCCAGCAGAGAATCGGGCGGGAGAACTGGCAATGAGCAGTTCTTC. The chain has TRBV7-9 and TRBJ2-1; 7 bases are a match to TRBD2. The CDR3 is made up of 16 amino acids. Germline trimming cut 6 bases from V and 6 bases from J; bases unmatched to any gene: 14. CDR1 and CDR2 (germline): SEHNR, FQNEAQ (reference sequence).

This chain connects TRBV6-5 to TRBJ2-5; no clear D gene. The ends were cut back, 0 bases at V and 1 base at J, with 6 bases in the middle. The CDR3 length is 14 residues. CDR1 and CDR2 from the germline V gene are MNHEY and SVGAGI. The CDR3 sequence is CASSYSVSQETQYF. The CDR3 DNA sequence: TGTGCCAGCAGTTACTCAGTATCCCAAGAGACCCAGTACTTC.

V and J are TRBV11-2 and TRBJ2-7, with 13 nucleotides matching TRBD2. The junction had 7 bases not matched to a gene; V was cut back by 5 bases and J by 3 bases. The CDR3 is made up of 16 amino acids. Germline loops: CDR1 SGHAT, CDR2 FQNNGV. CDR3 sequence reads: CASSPGTSGDYYEQYF. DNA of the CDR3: TGTGCCAGCAGCCCGGGGACTAGCGGGGACTACTACGAGCAGTACTTC. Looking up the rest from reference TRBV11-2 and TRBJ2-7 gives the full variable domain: EAGVAQSPRYKIIEKRQSVAFWCNPISGHATLYWYQQILGQGPKLLIQFQNNGVVDDSQLPKDRFSAERLKGVDSTLKIQPAKLEDSAVYLCASSPGTSGDYYEQYFGPGTRLTVT.